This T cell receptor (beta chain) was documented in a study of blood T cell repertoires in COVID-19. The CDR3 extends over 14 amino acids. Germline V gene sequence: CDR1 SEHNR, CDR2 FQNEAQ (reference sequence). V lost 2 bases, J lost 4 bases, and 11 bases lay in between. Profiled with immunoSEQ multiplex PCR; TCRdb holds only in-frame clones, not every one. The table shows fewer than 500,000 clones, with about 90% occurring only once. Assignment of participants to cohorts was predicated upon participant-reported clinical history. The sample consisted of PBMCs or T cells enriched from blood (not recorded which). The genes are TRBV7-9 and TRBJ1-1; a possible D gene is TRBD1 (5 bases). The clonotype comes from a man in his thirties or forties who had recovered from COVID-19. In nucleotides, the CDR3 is TGTGCCAGCAGCTTACAGGGATCGGCCACTGAAGCTTTCTTT. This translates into CASSLQGSATEAFF.